This is a list of T cell receptor beta chains from one sample in a study of blood T cell repertoires in COVID-19. Profiled with immunoSEQ multiplex PCR; TCRdb holds only in-frame clones, not every one. This sample has about 90,000 clones, with less than 85% found just once. Input material: peripheral blood. The source of these receptors is a man aged 70-80 years with acute or convalescent COVID-19. Each CDR3 is given with its conserved first and last residue. The D gene is left open where the match is weak. Clone size is shown for a subset of rows, as once, few, many or a class of expanded clone.

d_gene	v_gene	abundance	j_gene	CDR3nt	CDR3aa
TRBD1	TRBV3-1/TRBV3-2	-	TRBJ1-5	TGTGCCAGCAGCCAGGGGACAGGGGGCAATCAGCCCCAGCATTTT	CASSQGTGGNQPQHF
-	TRBV2	-	TRBJ1-6	TGTGCCAGCAGTGAAAGCAGGGGTTTCTCTAATTCACCCCTCCACTTT	CASSESRGFSNSPLHF
TRBD2	TRBV19	-	TRBJ2-3	TGTGCCAGTAGTATCGGGACGACTAGCGGACCCACAGATACGCAGTATTTT	CASSIGTTSGPTDTQYF
-	TRBV2	-	TRBJ1-2	TGTGCCAGCAGTGCGGGCACCGGTACTAGTGGCTACACCTTC	CASSAGTGTSGYTF
TRBD1	TRBV11-2	-	TRBJ1-2	TGTGCCAGCAGCTGGGGAGGACAGGGGGCGCGGGATGGCTACACCTTC	CASSWGGQGARDGYTF
TRBD1	TRBV2	-	TRBJ1-2	TGTGCCAGCAGTGAACGGACAGGGTTTGACTATGGCTACACCTTC	CASSERTGFDYGYTF
-	TRBV5-1	-	TRBJ2-1	TGCGCCAGCAGCTTGAATTTAGATGAGCAGTTCTTC	CASSLNLDEQFF
TRBD1	TRBV7-3	-	TRBJ1-1	TGTGCCAGCAGCTTATTCGGGACAGCCAACACTGAAGCTTTCTTT	CASSLFGTANTEAFF
TRBD1	TRBV29-1	-	TRBJ1-3	TGCAGCGCTTTGAAGAACAGGGGTAGTTCTGGAAACACCATATATTTT	CSALKNRGSSGNTIYF
-	TRBV11-2	-	TRBJ2-2	TGTGCCAGCAGCTTAGCAGGGTCCGGGGAGCTGTTTTTT	CASSLAGSGELFF
TRBD2	TRBV5-5	many	TRBJ2-3	TGTGCCAGCAGCTTTTGGGGCGACAAGACTAGCGGGGGGCACTCAGATACGCAGTATTTT	CASSFWGDKTSGGHSDTQYF
-	TRBV5-5	-	TRBJ1-1	TGTGCCAGCAGCTTGATGGAGTCTGAAGCTTTCTTT	CASSLMESEAFF
TRBD1	TRBV7-9	-	TRBJ1-4	TGTGCCAGCAGTTCTATAGGGGGCTGGCCTGCAAAACTGTTTTTT	CASSSIGGWPAKLFF
TRBD2	TRBV14	-	TRBJ2-1	TGTGCCAGCAGCCAAGATCCCAGCGGGGGGGAAAGCTCCTACAATGAGCAGTTCTTC	CASSQDPSGGESSYNEQFF
-	TRBV6-5	few	TRBJ1-1	TGTGCCAGCACCTCCCGGTGGAACACTGAAGCTTTCTTT	CASTSRWNTEAFF
-	TRBV27	-	TRBJ1-5	TGTGCCAGCAGTTCCAAAAACAGGGTTAGCAATCAGCCCCAGCATTTT	CASSSKNRVSNQPQHF
TRBD2	TRBV5-8	-	TRBJ2-1	TGTGCCAGCAGCTTGAACGGGGAGGGTATCGGGGGGCAGTTCTTC	CASSLNGEGIGGQFF
-	TRBV12-3/TRBV12-4	few	TRBJ2-3	TGTGCCAGCAGTTTGCGGGTTGTTACGCAGTATTTT	CASSLRVVTQYF
-	TRBV5-5	-	TRBJ1-1	TGTGCCAGCAGCTTGGATATGAACACTGAAGCTTTCTTT	CASSLDMNTEAFF
-	TRBV5-8	-	TRBJ2-3	TGTGCCAGCAGCCCCCAACAGGGAACAGATACGCAGTATTTT	CASSPQQGTDTQYF
TRBD2	TRBV27	-	TRBJ2-3	TGTGCCAGCAGTTTTCTCCCCGGTAGCGGGGGTAGCACAGATACGCAGTATTTT	CASSFLPGSGGSTDTQYF
-	TRBV27	-	TRBJ2-5	TGTGCCAGCAGTGCACTAACAGGGCTGGAGACCCAGTACTTC	CASSALTGLETQYF
TRBD1	TRBV24-1	once	TRBJ2-2	TGTGCCACCAGTGATTTCCCTTGGGGGACAGCGAACACCGGGGAGCTGTTTTTT	CATSDFPWGTANTGELFF
TRBD2	TRBV19	-	TRBJ2-7	TGTGCCAGTAGTATAGACCTTGGACTAGCCTACGAGCAGTACTTC	CASSIDLGLAYEQYF
-	TRBV5-5	-	TRBJ2-5	TGTGCCAGCAGCTTGTCCTTGAGGAGCGGTGAGACCCAGTACTTC	CASSLSLRSGETQYF
-	TRBV29-1	-	TRBJ1-3	TGCAGCGTTGAAGTGGAGGGATTCGGAACCATATATTTT	CSVEVEGFGTIYF
TRBD2	TRBV19	-	TRBJ2-1	TGTGCCAGTAGTAAACGTAGCGGGGGAAATTACAATGAGCAGTTCTTC	CASSKRSGGNYNEQFF
-	TRBV18	few	TRBJ2-2	TGTGCCAGCTCACCACGTTTAGCTGGTACCGGGGAGCTGTTTTTT	CASSPRLAGTGELFF
-	TRBV6-1	few	TRBJ1-5	TGTGCCAGCAGTGCAGAGCGGGGGACCGGTATTAAACAGCCCCAGCATTTT	CASSAERGTGIKQPQHF
-	TRBV5-6	-	TRBJ1-6	TGTGCCAGCAGCTTGGGACACAGGGAAGGTTCACCCCTCCACTTT	CASSLGHREGSPLHF
TRBD1	TRBV2	-	TRBJ1-2	TGTGCCAGCAGGGGACAGACAAGCTATGGCTACACCTTC	CASRGQTSYGYTF
-	TRBV27	-	TRBJ2-6	TGTGCCAGCAGTTCCTACCACCGGGGAGCTGGGGCCAACGTCCTGACTTTC	CASSSYHRGAGANVLTF
-	TRBV4-1	-	TRBJ2-2	TGCGCCAGCAGCCAAGAGTGGCGACAGACGAACACCGGGGAGCTGTTTTTT	CASSQEWRQTNTGELFF
TRBD1	TRBV6-5	-	TRBJ1-1	TGTGCCAGCAGCGCCGGGACAGGGAGAAACACTGAAGCTTTCTTT	CASSAGTGRNTEAFF
TRBD1	TRBV7-8	-	TRBJ2-7	TGTGCCAGCAGCTTAGTGGGACAGGGGGCGTACGAGCAGTACTTC	CASSLVGQGAYEQYF
-	TRBV6-5	-	TRBJ2-1	TGTGCCAGCAGCCAGGGGTATGAGCAGTTCTTC	CASSQGYEQFF
TRBD1	TRBV3-1/TRBV3-2	-	TRBJ1-4	TGTGCCAGCGGCCTGTCCCCGGGCAGGGGGTCTGAAAAACTGTTTTTT	CASGLSPGRGSEKLFF
TRBD1	TRBV14	-	TRBJ2-3	TGTGCCAGCAGCAGACAGGGGGTCACCGGAGATACGCAGTATTTT	CASSRQGVTGDTQYF
TRBD1	TRBV5-8	few	TRBJ2-7	TGTGCCAGCAGCTCCGGGACAGGGTACGAGCAGTACTTC	CASSSGTGYEQYF
TRBD2	TRBV7-2	-	TRBJ2-5	TGTGCCAGCAGCTTCGGTGGGGCGCGGGGGAGAGAGACCCAGTACTTC	CASSFGGARGRETQYF
TRBD1	TRBV5-4	-	TRBJ1-2	TGTGCCAGCAGCCCTGACAGGGGGCAGCCGGGGTACTATGGCTACACCTTC	CASSPDRGQPGYYGYTF
TRBD1	TRBV2	few	TRBJ1-5	TGTGCCAGCAGAAGGGGACAGCCCAATCAGCCCCAGCATTTT	CASRRGQPNQPQHF